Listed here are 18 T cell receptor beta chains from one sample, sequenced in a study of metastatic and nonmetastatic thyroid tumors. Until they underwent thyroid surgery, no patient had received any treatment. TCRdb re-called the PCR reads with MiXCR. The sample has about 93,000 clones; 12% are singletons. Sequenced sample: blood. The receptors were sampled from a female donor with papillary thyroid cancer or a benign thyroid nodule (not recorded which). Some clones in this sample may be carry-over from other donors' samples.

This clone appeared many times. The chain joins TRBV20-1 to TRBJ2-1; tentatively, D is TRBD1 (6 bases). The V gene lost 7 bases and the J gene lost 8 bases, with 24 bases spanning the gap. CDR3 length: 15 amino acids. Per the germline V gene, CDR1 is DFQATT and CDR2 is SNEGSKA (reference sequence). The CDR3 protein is CSGRGSWGRGDEQFF. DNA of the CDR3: TGCAGTGGTAGGGGTTCATGGGGCAGGGGAGATGAGCAGTTCTTC.

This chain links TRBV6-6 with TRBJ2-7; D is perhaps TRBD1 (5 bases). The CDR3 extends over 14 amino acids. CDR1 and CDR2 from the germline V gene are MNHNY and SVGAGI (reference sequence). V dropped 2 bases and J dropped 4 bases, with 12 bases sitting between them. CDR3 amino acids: CASSYGHRSYEQYF. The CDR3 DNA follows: TGTGCCAGCAGTTACGGACATCGCTCTTACGAGCAGTACTTC.

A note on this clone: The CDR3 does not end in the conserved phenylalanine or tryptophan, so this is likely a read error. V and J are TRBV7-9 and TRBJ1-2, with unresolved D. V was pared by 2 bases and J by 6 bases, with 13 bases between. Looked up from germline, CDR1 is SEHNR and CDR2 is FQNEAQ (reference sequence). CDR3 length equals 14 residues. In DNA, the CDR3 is TGTGCCAGCAGCTTACGGACTCCACCTCATGGCTACACCCTC. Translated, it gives CASSLRTPPHGYTL.

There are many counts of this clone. CDR3 sequence: CASSHGMGRGAEQFF. Written as DNA, the CDR3 is TGTGCCAGCAGCCACGGGATGGGACGAGGGGCTGAGCAGTTCTTC. This chain uses TRBV7-8 with TRBJ2-1; possibly TRBD1 or TRBD2 for D (5 bases each). The V end lost 5 bases, the J end lost 9 bases, and 20 bases lay between the germline ends. CDR3 size: 15 residues. Germline assignment: CDR1 SGHVS and CDR2 FQNEAQ.

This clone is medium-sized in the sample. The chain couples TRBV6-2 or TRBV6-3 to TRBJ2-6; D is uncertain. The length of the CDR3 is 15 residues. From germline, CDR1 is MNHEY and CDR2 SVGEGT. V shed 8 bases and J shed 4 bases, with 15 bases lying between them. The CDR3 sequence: CASSNRPGGANVLTF. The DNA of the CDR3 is TGTGCCAGCTCTAATCGACCCGGCGGGGCCAACGTCCTGACTTTC.

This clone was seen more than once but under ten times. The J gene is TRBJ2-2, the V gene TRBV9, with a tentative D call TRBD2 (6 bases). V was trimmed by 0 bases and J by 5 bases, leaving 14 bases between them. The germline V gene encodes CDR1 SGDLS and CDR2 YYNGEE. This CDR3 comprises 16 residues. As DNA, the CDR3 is TGTGCCAGCAGCGTAGCTACTAGCCTCCAAACCGGGGAGCTGTTTTTT. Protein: CASSVATSLQTGELFF.

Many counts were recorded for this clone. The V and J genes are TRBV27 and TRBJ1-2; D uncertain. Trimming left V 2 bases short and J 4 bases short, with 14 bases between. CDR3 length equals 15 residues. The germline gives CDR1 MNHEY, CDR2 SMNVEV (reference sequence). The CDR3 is CASSLNPPGGYGYTF. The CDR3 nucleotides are TGTGCCAGCAGTTTAAATCCCCCGGGTGGCTATGGCTACACCTTC.

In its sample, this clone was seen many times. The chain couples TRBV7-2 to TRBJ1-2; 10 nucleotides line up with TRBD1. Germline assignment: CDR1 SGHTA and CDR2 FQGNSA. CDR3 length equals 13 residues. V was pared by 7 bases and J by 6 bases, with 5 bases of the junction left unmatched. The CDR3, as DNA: TGTGCCAGCACCAAGGACAGGGGGAATGGCTACACCTTC. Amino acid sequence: CASTKDRGNGYTF.

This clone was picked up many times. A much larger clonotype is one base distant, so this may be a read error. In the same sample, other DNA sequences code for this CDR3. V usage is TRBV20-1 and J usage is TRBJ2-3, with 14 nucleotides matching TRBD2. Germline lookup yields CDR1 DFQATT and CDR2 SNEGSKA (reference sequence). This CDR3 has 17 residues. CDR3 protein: CSATDGLAGGSTDTQYF. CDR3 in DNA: TGCAGTGCCACAGATGGACTAGCGGGAGGTAGCACGGATACGCAGTATTTT.

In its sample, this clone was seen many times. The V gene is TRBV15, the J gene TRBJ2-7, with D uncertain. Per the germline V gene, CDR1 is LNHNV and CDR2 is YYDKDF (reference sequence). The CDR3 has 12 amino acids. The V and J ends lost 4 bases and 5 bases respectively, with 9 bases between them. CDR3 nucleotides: TGTGCCACCAGCACCGCCTGGAACGAGCAGTACTTC. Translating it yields CATSTAWNEQYF.

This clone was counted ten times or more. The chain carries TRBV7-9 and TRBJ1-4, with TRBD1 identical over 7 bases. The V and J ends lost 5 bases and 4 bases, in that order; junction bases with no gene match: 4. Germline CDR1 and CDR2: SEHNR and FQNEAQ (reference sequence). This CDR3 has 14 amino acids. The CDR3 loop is CASSPNRGNEKLFF. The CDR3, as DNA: TGTGCCAGCAGCCCGAACAGGGGTAATGAAAAACTGTTTTTT.

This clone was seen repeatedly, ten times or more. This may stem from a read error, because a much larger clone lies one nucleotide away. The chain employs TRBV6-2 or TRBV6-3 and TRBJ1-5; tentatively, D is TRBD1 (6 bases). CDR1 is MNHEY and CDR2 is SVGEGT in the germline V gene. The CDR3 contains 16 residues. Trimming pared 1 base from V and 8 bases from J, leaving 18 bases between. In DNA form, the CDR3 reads TGTGCCAGCAGTTACTTCGGGGGGCTTACGGAGGAGCCCCAGCATTTT. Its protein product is CASSYFGGLTEEPQHF.

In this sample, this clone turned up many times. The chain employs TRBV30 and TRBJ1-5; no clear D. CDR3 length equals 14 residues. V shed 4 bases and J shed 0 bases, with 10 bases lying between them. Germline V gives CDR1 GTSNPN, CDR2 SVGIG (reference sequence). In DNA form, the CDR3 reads TGTGCCTGGACGACCGGGTATAGCAATCAGCCCCAGCATTTT. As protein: CAWTTGYSNQPQHF.

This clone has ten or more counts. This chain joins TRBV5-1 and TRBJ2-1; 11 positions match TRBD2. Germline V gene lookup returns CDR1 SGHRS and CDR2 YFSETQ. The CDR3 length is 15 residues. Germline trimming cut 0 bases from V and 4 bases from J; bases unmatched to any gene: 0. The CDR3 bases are TGCGCCAGCAGCTTGGGACTAGCGGGGTACAATGAGCAGTTCTTC. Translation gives CASSLGLAGYNEQFF.

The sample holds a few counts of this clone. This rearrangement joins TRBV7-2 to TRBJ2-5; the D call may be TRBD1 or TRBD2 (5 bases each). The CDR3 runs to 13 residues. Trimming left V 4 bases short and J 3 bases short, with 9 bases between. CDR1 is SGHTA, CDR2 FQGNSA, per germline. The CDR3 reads CASSWGRKETQYF. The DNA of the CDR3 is TGTGCCAGCAGCTGGGGACGGAAAGAGACCCAGTACTTC. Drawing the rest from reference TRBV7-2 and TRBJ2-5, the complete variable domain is GAGVSQSPSNKVTEKGKDVELRCDPISGHTALYWYRQSLGQGLEFLIYFQGNSAPDKSGLPSDRFSAERTGGSVSTLTIQRTQQEDSAVYLCASSWGRKETQYFGPGTRLLVL.

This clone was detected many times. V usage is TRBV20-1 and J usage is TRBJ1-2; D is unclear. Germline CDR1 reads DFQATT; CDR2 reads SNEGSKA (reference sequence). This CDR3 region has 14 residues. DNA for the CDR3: TGCAGCGCTGGGGTGGAAAGAGCTAACTATGGCTACACCTTC. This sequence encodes CSAGVERANYGYTF.

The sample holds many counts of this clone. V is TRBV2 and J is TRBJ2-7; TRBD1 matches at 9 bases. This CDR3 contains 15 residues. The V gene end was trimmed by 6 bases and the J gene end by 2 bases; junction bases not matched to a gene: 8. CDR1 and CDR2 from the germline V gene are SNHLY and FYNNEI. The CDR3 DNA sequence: TGTGCCAGCAGAGGAAGGACAGGGGCCCCCTACGAGCAGTACTTC. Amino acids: CASRGRTGAPYEQYF. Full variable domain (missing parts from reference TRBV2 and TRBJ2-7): EPEVTQTPSHQVTQMGQEVILRCVPISNHLYFYWYRQILGQKVEFLVSFYNNEISEKSEIFDDQFSVERPDGSNFTLKIRSTKLEDSAMYFCASRGRTGAPYEQYFGPGTRLTVT.

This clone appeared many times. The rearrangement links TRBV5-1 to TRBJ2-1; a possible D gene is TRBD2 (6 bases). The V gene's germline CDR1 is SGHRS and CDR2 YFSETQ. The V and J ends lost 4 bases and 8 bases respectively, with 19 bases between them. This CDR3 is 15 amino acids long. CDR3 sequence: CASSPLDGGSDEQFF. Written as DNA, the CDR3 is TGCGCCAGCAGCCCACTAGACGGGGGTAGTGATGAGCAGTTCTTC.